A selection of T cell receptor beta chains follows, all from one sample in a study of T cells in narcolepsy. Data came from immunoSEQ multiplex PCR; TCRdb stores just in-frame clones and leaves some out. The table lists roughly 24,000 clones, about 80% of them singletons. Sequenced material: memory (CD45RA-) CD4+ T cells from blood. The receptors were sampled from a human donor in good health. Each CDR3 is given with its conserved first and last residue. The order of the fields is D gene, V gene, clone size, J gene, CDR3 DNA, CDR3 protein. D genes are given only for firm matches. Where a row states a size, it is once, few, many or the class of an expanded clone; other rows omit it.

D: -; V: TRBV21-1; size: once; J: TRBJ1-1; DNA: TGTGCCAGCAGCAAACTGGGACAGCCCCCCACTGAAGCTTTCTTT; CDR3: CASSKLGQPPTEAFF
D: -; V: TRBV5-1; size: -; J: TRBJ2-3; DNA: TGCGCCAGCACCGATCGTAAGACAGATACGCAGTATTTT; CDR3: CASTDRKTDTQYF
D: TRBD1; V: TRBV5-1; size: -; J: TRBJ1-1; DNA: TGCGCCAGCAGCCCAGGACAGGGTATGAACACTGAAGCTTTCTTT; CDR3: CASSPGQGMNTEAFF
D: TRBD2; V: TRBV5-1; size: -; J: TRBJ2-2; DNA: TGCGCCAGCAGGGGACTAGCGGAGAACACCGGGGAGCTGTTTTTT; CDR3: CASRGLAENTGELFF
D: -; V: TRBV6-1; size: few; J: TRBJ1-4; DNA: TGTGCCAGCAGATCAGGAGCCCGTCAGGAGAAACTGTTTTTT; CDR3: CASRSGARQEKLFF
D: -; V: TRBV2; size: -; J: TRBJ1-2; DNA: TGTGCCAGCAGTCCCGGCAGCTATGGCTACACCTTC; CDR3: CASSPGSYGYTF
D: TRBD1; V: TRBV2; size: -; J: TRBJ1-1; DNA: TGTGCCAGCAGTGACACGTGGACAGGGGCTACTGAAGCTTTCTTT; CDR3: CASSDTWTGATEAFF
D: -; V: TRBV6-6; size: -; J: TRBJ1-1; DNA: TGTGCCAGCAGCCGACGAGGGTCTGAAGCTTTCTTT; CDR3: CASSRRGSEAFF
D: -; V: TRBV5-1; size: -; J: TRBJ1-6; DNA: TGCGCCAGCAGCTTTAGTGAAGACGCATATTCACCCCTCCACTTT; CDR3: CASSFSEDAYSPLHF
D: -; V: TRBV7-2; size: -; J: TRBJ1-2; DNA: TGTGCCAGCAGCGGCGACCCAGGCCCGGCCTATGGCTACACCTTC; CDR3: CASSGDPGPAYGYTF
D: -; V: TRBV19; size: few; J: TRBJ1-6; DNA: TGTGCCAGTAGTTCGCACGGGTCAAATTCACCCCTCCACTTT; CDR3: CASSSHGSNSPLHF
D: TRBD1; V: TRBV19; size: -; J: TRBJ2-4; DNA: TGTGCCAGTAGTAGACAGGGTAGGGAAAACATTCAGTACTTC; CDR3: CASSRQGRENIQYF
D: TRBD1; V: TRBV7-2; size: once; J: TRBJ1-1; DNA: TGTGCCAGCAGCTTAGATCAGGGGGCTGAAGCCTTCTTT; CDR3: CASSLDQGAEAFF
D: -; V: TRBV18; size: -; J: TRBJ2-2; DNA: TGTGCCAGCGCGACGGCGAACACCGGGGAGCTGTTTTTT; CDR3: CASATANTGELFF
D: -; V: TRBV9; size: -; J: TRBJ1-2; DNA: TGTGCCAGCAGCAAGGAGGCAGGGCACTATGGCTACACCTTC; CDR3: CASSKEAGHYGYTF
D: TRBD1; V: TRBV10-3; size: -; J: TRBJ1-3; DNA: TGTGCCACCCGCGCACCAGGGGGTAGGGACACCATATATTTT; CDR3: CATRAPGGRDTIYF
D: -; V: TRBV5-1; size: -; J: TRBJ1-1; DNA: TGCGCCAGCAGCAGCTGGGACGGCCCGGAGAACACTGAAGCTTTCTTT; CDR3: CASSSWDGPENTEAFF
D: TRBD1; V: TRBV2; size: -; J: TRBJ1-2; DNA: TGTGCCAGCAGTCGGGACAGCTTAAACTATGGCTACACCTTC; CDR3: CASSRDSLNYGYTF
D: TRBD1; V: TRBV2; size: -; J: TRBJ2-3; DNA: TGTGCCAGCAGTGGGACAGGGATCATCACAGATACGCAGTATTTT; CDR3: CASSGTGIITDTQYF
D: -; V: TRBV29-1; size: once; J: TRBJ2-5; DNA: TGCAGCGCCACAAGCAGTTCGAAAGAGACCCAGTACTTC; CDR3: CSATSSSKETQYF
D: TRBD2; V: TRBV19; size: -; J: TRBJ2-1; DNA: TGTGCCAGTAGGATGAAGACTAGCGGGGGGGGCAATGAGCAGTTCTTC; CDR3: CASRMKTSGGGNEQFF
D: -; V: TRBV7-9; size: -; J: TRBJ2-3; DNA: TGTGCCAGCAGCTTCGGAGGGGGCTCGGATACGCAGTATTTT; CDR3: CASSFGGGSDTQYF
D: -; V: TRBV6-1; size: once; J: TRBJ2-7; DNA: TGTGCCAGCAGTGTAAAACAGGGCTACGAGCAGTACTTC; CDR3: CASSVKQGYEQYF
D: TRBD1; V: TRBV19; size: -; J: TRBJ2-3; DNA: TGTGCCAGTAGTATAGGCGGACAGGGATATAGCACAGATACGCAGTATTTT; CDR3: CASSIGGQGYSTDTQYF
D: -; V: TRBV7-9; size: -; J: TRBJ1-1; DNA: TGTGCCAGCAGCTTACAGGGGAGTAGCACTGAAGCTTTCTTT; CDR3: CASSLQGSSTEAFF
D: -; V: TRBV15; size: -; J: TRBJ2-3; DNA: TGTGCCACCAGCAGAGAATTAGATACGCAGTATTTT; CDR3: CATSRELDTQYF
D: -; V: TRBV5-4; size: -; J: TRBJ2-5; DNA: TGTGCCAGCAGCTTGTCCCCGCGGGAGACCCAGTACTTC; CDR3: CASSLSPRETQYF
D: -; V: TRBV6-5; size: once; J: TRBJ1-2; DNA: TGTGCCAGCAGTTCTTCTAGAGGCTACACCTTC; CDR3: CASSSSRGYTF
D: -; V: TRBV19; size: -; J: TRBJ1-1; DNA: TGTGCCAGTAGTCCCGGACATCTTATAATGAACACTGAAGCTTTCTTT; CDR3: CASSPGHLIMNTEAFF
D: -; V: TRBV11-3; size: -; J: TRBJ1-2; DNA: TGTGCCAGCAGCGGTCGAAACTATGGCTACACCTTC; CDR3: CASSGRNYGYTF
D: TRBD2; V: TRBV9; size: -; J: TRBJ2-1; DNA: TGTGCCAGCAGCGCTAGCGGGGGGGCGGAACATGAGCAGTTCTTC; CDR3: CASSASGGAEHEQFF
D: -; V: TRBV7-2; size: -; J: TRBJ2-4; DNA: TGTGCCAGCAGCTTAGGTTTGAGCCTAGCCAAAAACATTCAGTACTTC; CDR3: CASSLGLSLAKNIQYF
D: TRBD1; V: TRBV7-2; size: -; J: TRBJ2-5; DNA: TGTGCCAGCAGCGACAGGGGAGTTGAGACCCAGTACTTC; CDR3: CASSDRGVETQYF
D: -; V: TRBV9; size: -; J: TRBJ1-4; DNA: TGTGCCAGCAGCGTAACAGGGACACGGGAAAAACTGTTTTTT; CDR3: CASSVTGTREKLFF
D: TRBD1; V: TRBV4-1; size: -; J: TRBJ1-6; DNA: TGCGCCAGCAGCCAGGTCAATTTCGGACAGGCCGCTAATTCACCCCTCCACTTT; CDR3: CASSQVNFGQAANSPLHF
D: -; V: TRBV5-1; size: -; J: TRBJ1-6; DNA: TGCGCCAGCAGCCAAACAGGACCAAATTCACCCCTCCACTTT; CDR3: CASSQTGPNSPLHF
D: -; V: TRBV7-8; size: -; J: TRBJ1-5; DNA: TGTGCCAGCAGCTCACCATCAGGGAGAGGCAATCAGCCCCAGCATTTT; CDR3: CASSSPSGRGNQPQHF
D: TRBD2; V: TRBV5-1; size: -; J: TRBJ2-7; DNA: TGCGCCAGCAGCTTGCCCCAATCTGTTGGCGGGGGGGCTTACGAGCAGTACTTC; CDR3: CASSLPQSVGGGAYEQYF